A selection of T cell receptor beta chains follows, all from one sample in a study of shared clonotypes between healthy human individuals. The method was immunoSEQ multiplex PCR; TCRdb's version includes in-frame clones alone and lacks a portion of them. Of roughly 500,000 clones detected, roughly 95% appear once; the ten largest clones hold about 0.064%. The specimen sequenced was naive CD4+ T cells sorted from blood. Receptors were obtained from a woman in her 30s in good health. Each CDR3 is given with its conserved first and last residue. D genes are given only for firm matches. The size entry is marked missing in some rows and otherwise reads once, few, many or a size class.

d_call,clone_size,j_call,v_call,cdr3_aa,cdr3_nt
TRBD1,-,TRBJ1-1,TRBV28,CASSLAGGGGEAFF,TGTGCCAGCAGTTTGGCAGGGGGCGGAGGTGAAGCTTTCTTT
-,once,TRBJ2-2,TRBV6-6,CASSFRQPADTGELFF,TGTGCCAGCAGTTTCAGACAACCGGCGGACACCGGGGAGCTGTTTTTT
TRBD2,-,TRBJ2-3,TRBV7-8,CASSLASSGSLASTDTQYF,TGTGCCAGCAGCTTAGCCTCTAGCGGGAGCCTAGCTAGCACAGATACGCAGTATTTT
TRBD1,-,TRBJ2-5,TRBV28,CASRGRGRKEETQYF,TGTGCCAGCAGGGGTAGGGGGCGCAAGGAAGAGACCCAGTACTTC
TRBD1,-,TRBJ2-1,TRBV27,CASKGTGVQGEQFF,TGTGCCAGCAAAGGGACAGGGGTACAGGGTGAGCAGTTCTTC
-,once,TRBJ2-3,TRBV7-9,CASSYSGGYTDTQYF,TGTGCCAGCAGCTACTCCGGGGGCTACACAGATACGCAGTATTTT
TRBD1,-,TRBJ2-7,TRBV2,CASSDRTGPSSYEQYF,TGTGCCAGCAGTGACAGGACAGGCCCTAGCTCCTACGAGCAGTACTTC
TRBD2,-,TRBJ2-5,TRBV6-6,CASSSGTSGRTAQYF,TGTGCCAGCAGTTCTGGGACTAGCGGGAGGACCGCCCAGTACTTC
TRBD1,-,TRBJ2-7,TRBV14,CASSRPGQGLYEQYF,TGTGCCAGCAGCCGCCCGGGACAGGGACTCTACGAGCAGTACTTC
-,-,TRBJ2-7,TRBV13,CASSLISYEQYF,TGTGCCAGCAGCTTAATCTCCTACGAGCAGTACTTC
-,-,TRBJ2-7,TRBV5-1,CASSLDRVYEQYF,TGCGCCAGCAGCTTGGACAGAGTCTACGAGCAGTACTTC
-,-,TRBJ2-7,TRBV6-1,CASSEARYEQYF,TGTGCCAGCAGTGAAGCGCGGTACGAGCAGTACTTC
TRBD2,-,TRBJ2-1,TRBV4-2,CASSLGRGTGGEQFF,TGTGCCAGCAGCTTAGGACGGGGGACGGGGGGTGAGCAGTTCTTC
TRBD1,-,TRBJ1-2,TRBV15,CATSEGTVYGYTF,TGTGCCACCAGCGAGGGGACAGTCTATGGCTACACCTTC
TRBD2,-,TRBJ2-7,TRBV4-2,CASSRGLAGGQYEQYF,TGTGCCAGCAGCCGGGGACTAGCGGGAGGGCAGTACGAGCAGTACTTC
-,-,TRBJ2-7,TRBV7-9,CASSLYGRVDYEQYF,TGTGCCAGCAGCTTATACGGCAGGGTCGACTACGAGCAGTACTTC
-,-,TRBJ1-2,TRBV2,CASSGNYGYTF,TGTGCCAGCAGTGGAAACTATGGCTACACCTTC
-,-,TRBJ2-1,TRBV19,CASSPLVDNEQFF,TGTGCCAGTAGCCCTCTTGTTGACAATGAGCAGTTCTTC
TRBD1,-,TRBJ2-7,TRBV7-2,CASSSDRVRNYEQYF,TGTGCCAGCAGCTCCGACAGGGTTCGGAATTACGAGCAGTACTTC
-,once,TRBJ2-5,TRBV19,CASSMVGRVETQYF,TGTGCCAGTAGTATGGTAGGGCGGGTGGAGACCCAGTACTTC
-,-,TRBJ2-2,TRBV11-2,CASSFSRVGTGELFF,TGTGCCAGCAGCTTTAGCAGGGTGGGCACCGGGGAGCTGTTTTTT
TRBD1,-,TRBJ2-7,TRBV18,CASSQGAGGTYEQYF,TGTGCCAGCTCCCAGGGGGCAGGGGGGACCTACGAGCAGTACTTC
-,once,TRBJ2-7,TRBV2,CASRDDREQYF,TGTGCCAGCAGGGATGATCGGGAGCAGTACTTC
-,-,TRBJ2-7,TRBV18,CASSPPVDGGEQYF,TGTGCCAGCTCACCACCGGTGGATGGAGGCGAGCAGTACTTC
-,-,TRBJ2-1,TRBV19,CASSQRGDEQFF,TGTGCCAGTAGTCAGAGGGGTGATGAGCAGTTCTTC
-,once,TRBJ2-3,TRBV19,CASTPGTGYDTQYF,TGTGCCAGCACCCCGGGCACGGGGTATGATACGCAGTATTTT
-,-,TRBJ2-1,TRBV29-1,CSVSPGVHTYNEQFF,TGCAGCGTTTCCCCCGGGGTACACACCTACAATGAGCAGTTCTTC
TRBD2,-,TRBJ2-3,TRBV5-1,CASSPGLAGSTDTQYF,TGCGCCAGCAGCCCGGGACTAGCGGGGAGCACAGATACGCAGTATTTT
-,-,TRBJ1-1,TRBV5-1,CASSLGTGPFMNTEAFF,TGCGCCAGCAGCTTGGGCACAGGTCCCTTTATGAACACTGAAGCTTTCTTT
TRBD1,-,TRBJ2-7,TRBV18,CASSPMGQQAYEQYF,TGTGCCAGCTCACCAATGGGACAGCAAGCCTACGAGCAGTACTTC
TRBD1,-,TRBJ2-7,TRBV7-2,CASSPTGGTYEQYF,TGTGCCAGCAGCCCGACAGGGGGCACCTACGAGCAGTACTTC
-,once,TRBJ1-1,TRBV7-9,CASSRVRPGRVHTEAFF,TGTGCCAGCAGCCGAGTTAGGCCAGGGAGGGTACACACTGAAGCTTTCTTT
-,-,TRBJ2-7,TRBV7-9,CASSGLWSRSYEQYF,TGTGCCAGCAGCGGACTTTGGAGCCGATCCTACGAGCAGTACTTC
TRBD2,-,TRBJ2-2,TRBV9,CASSVTLASNTGELFF,TGTGCCAGCAGCGTAACACTAGCGAGTAACACCGGGGAGCTGTTTTTT
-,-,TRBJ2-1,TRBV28,CASSLSVSEQFF,TGTGCCAGCAGTTTATCAGTCTCGGAGCAGTTCTTC
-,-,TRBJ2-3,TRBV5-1,CASSTRGRGEDTQYF,TGCGCCAGCAGCACTCGGGGCAGGGGTGAAGATACGCAGTATTTT
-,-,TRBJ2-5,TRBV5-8,CASSRTRDTQETQYF,TGTGCCAGCAGCAGAACCCGGGACACCCAAGAGACCCAGTACTTC
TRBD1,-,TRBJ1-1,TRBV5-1,CASSFNTGGGTEAFF,TGCGCCAGCAGCTTTAATACAGGGGGCGGAACTGAAGCTTTCTTT
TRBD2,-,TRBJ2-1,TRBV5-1,CASSMVAGERNEQFF,TGCGCCAGCAGCATGGTAGCGGGAGAACGCAATGAGCAGTTCTTC
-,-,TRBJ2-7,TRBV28,CASSFAGSSYEQYF,TGTGCCAGCAGTTTCGCGGGTAGCTCCTACGAGCAGTACTTC
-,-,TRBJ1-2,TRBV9,CASSVSTQNYGYTF,TGTGCCAGCAGCGTGTCGACACAAAACTATGGCTACACCTTC
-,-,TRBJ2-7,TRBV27,CASSNIVPEQYF,TGTGCCAGCAGCAATATAGTGCCCGAGCAGTACTTC
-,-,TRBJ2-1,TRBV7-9,CASSLVMTLNSYNEQFF,TGTGCCAGCAGCTTAGTTATGACTCTCAATTCCTACAATGAGCAGTTCTTC
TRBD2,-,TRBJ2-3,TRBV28,CASSLREGVTDTQYF,TGTGCCAGCAGTTTGCGGGAGGGCGTAACAGATACGCAGTATTTT
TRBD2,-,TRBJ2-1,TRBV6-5,CASSFTSGGYNEQFF,TGTGCCAGCAGCTTCACTAGCGGGGGGTACAATGAGCAGTTCTTC
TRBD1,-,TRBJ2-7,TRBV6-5,CASRLGQGSYEQYF,TGTGCCAGCAGGTTGGGACAGGGGAGCTACGAGCAGTACTTC
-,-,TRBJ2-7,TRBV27,CASSLSYYEQYF,TGTGCCAGCAGTTTATCGTACTACGAGCAGTACTTC
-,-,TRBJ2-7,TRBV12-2,CALVGDRSYEQYF,TGTGCACTGGTAGGGGACAGATCCTACGAGCAGTACTTC
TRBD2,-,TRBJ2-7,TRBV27,CASSSLPSGTRYF,TGTGCCAGCAGTTCCCTACCTTCCGGGACTAGGTACTTC
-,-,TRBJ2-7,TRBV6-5,CASSYGGLGEQYF,TGTGCCAGCAGTTACGGGGGGCTGGGTGAGCAGTACTTC
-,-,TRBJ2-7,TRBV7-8,CASSTTYEQYF,TGTGCCAGCAGCACCACCTACGAGCAGTACTTC
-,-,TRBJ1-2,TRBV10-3,CAIREGGRGYGYTF,TGTGCCATCAGGGAGGGCGGAAGGGGCTATGGCTACACCTTC
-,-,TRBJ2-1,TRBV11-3,CASSPQRDSYNEQFF,TGTGCCAGCAGCCCCCAGCGTGACTCCTACAATGAGCAGTTCTTC
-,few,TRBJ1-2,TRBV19,CASSVQGRDYGYTF,TGTGCCAGTAGTGTTCAGGGCCGCGACTATGGCTACACCTTC
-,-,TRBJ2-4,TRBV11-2,CASSSWVGRGNIQYF,TGTGCCAGCAGCTCCTGGGTCGGCAGGGGTAACATTCAGTACTTC
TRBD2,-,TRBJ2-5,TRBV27,CASSLSAGGGREETQYF,TGTGCCAGCAGTTTATCTGCGGGCGGGGGAAGGGAGGAGACCCAGTACTTC
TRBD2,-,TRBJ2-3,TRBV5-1,CASSPFGTRTDTQYF,TGCGCCAGCAGCCCGTTCGGGACTAGGACAGATACGCAGTATTTT
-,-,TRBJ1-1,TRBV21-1,CASSKEGGTEAFF,TGTGCCAGCAGCAAAGAAGGGGGCACTGAAGCTTTCTTT
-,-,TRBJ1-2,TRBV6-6,CASLGVGGYTF,TGTGCCAGCTTGGGGGTTGGTGGCTACACCTTC